The rows below give T cell receptor beta chains drawn from one sample of a study of early T cells in non-severe SARS-CoV-2 infection. Via MiXCR, TCRdb re-called the 5' RACE reads, giving one row per CDR3 protein. The sample has approximately 77,000 distinct CDR3 sequences; 10% to 15% are singletons. The sample consisted of whole blood, taken at baseline. These receptors were collected from an adult who was a healthcare worker with PCR-confirmed SARS-CoV-2 infection or an uninfected control (not recorded which). The donor label of this sample is uncertain. The conserved cysteine and the conserved F or W are not part of the CDR3 here.

J gene: TRBJ2-7; V gene: TRBV4-3; CDR3 protein: ASSQELFGQGREQY
J gene: TRBJ1-3; V gene: TRBV12-3/TRBV12-4; CDR3 protein: ASSIRESGNTIY
J gene: TRBJ2-1; V gene: TRBV7-8; CDR3 protein: ASSGSGGVYNEQF
J gene: TRBJ2-7; V gene: TRBV12-3/TRBV12-4; CDR3 protein: ASTVRRGSSYEQY
J gene: TRBJ2-4; V gene: TRBV12-3/TRBV12-4; CDR3 protein: ASQRTRLAFQY
J gene: TRBJ1-2; V gene: TRBV3-1; CDR3 protein: ASSQKGTVTGYT
J gene: TRBJ2-3; V gene: TRBV24-1; CDR3 protein: ATSDRDGNTDTQY
J gene: TRBJ2-2; V gene: TRBV29-1; CDR3 protein: SGLGHGELF
J gene: TRBJ2-1; V gene: TRBV29-1; CDR3 protein: SLLLSNEQF
J gene: TRBJ1-2; V gene: TRBV18; CDR3 protein: ASSAQGDRPYT
J gene: TRBJ1-5; V gene: TRBV2; CDR3 protein: ASSGQGGQPQH
J gene: TRBJ1-1; V gene: TRBV11-2; CDR3 protein: ASIPWMGAGTEAF
J gene: TRBJ1-3; V gene: TRBV10-3; CDR3 protein: AISAGGNTIY
J gene: TRBJ1-1; V gene: TRBV5-8; CDR3 protein: ASSFWGHRSLKMNTEAF
J gene: TRBJ1-1; V gene: TRBV6-2/TRBV6-3; CDR3 protein: ASSYSRGFPEAF
J gene: TRBJ2-7; V gene: TRBV7-8; CDR3 protein: ASSLGTSGGRKQY
J gene: TRBJ1-5; V gene: TRBV20-1; CDR3 protein: SAWTGDQPQQ
J gene: TRBJ2-1; V gene: TRBV2; CDR3 protein: ASSPTSGQFKEQF
J gene: TRBJ2-3; V gene: TRBV20-1; CDR3 protein: SARFQTSTDTQY
J gene: TRBJ1-2; V gene: TRBV19; CDR3 protein: ASSYRGIRYYGYT
J gene: TRBJ2-3; V gene: TRBV6-5; CDR3 protein: ASSYDSGGPHADTQY
J gene: TRBJ2-7; V gene: TRBV7-9; CDR3 protein: ASLAGYEQY
J gene: TRBJ2-7; V gene: TRBV12-3/TRBV12-4; CDR3 protein: ASSSSGTKPNEQY
J gene: TRBJ2-1; V gene: TRBV3-1; CDR3 protein: ASSPGTATYNEQF
J gene: TRBJ2-7; V gene: TRBV4-2; CDR3 protein: ASSQEGGNVYEQY
J gene: TRBJ1-1; V gene: TRBV6-2/TRBV6-3; CDR3 protein: ASSYGTKNTEAF
J gene: TRBJ2-1; V gene: TRBV2; CDR3 protein: ASLSQGTGTSENEQF
J gene: TRBJ2-7; V gene: TRBV9; CDR3 protein: ASSAARGTGLTYEQY
J gene: TRBJ2-2; V gene: TRBV10-3; CDR3 protein: AISESPGGELF
J gene: TRBJ2-1; V gene: TRBV15; CDR3 protein: ATSRGGLAGDGAHNEQF
J gene: TRBJ2-3; V gene: TRBV6-2/TRBV6-3; CDR3 protein: ASSHRAASITDTQY
J gene: TRBJ2-7; V gene: TRBV2; CDR3 protein: ASSDYYEQY
J gene: TRBJ2-3; V gene: TRBV6-5; CDR3 protein: ASSYSPSTDTQY
J gene: TRBJ1-2; V gene: TRBV7-8; CDR3 protein: ASSPGGRDGYT
J gene: TRBJ1-5; V gene: TRBV10-2; CDR3 protein: ASSEGQGLPQH
J gene: TRBJ1-6; V gene: TRBV5-1; CDR3 protein: ASRTGNSPLH
J gene: TRBJ2-2; V gene: TRBV7-8; CDR3 protein: ASSLAGTGELF
J gene: TRBJ2-5; V gene: TRBV12-3/TRBV12-4; CDR3 protein: ASSFDLTSETQY
J gene: TRBJ2-7; V gene: TRBV21-1; CDR3 protein: ASSNQSYEQY
J gene: TRBJ2-7; V gene: TRBV20-1; CDR3 protein: SASSSSYEQY
J gene: TRBJ2-3; V gene: TRBV12-3/TRBV12-4; CDR3 protein: ASSSDRGGTQY
J gene: TRBJ2-1; V gene: TRBV12-3/TRBV12-4; CDR3 protein: ASSLETLEQF
J gene: TRBJ1-2; V gene: TRBV5-5; CDR3 protein: ASSLADTTNYGYT
J gene: TRBJ2-1; V gene: TRBV6-1; CDR3 protein: ASSERSLAGANEQF
J gene: TRBJ1-5; V gene: TRBV29-1; CDR3 protein: SVGGQLNQPQH
J gene: TRBJ2-3; V gene: TRBV6-5; CDR3 protein: ASSYSSSGPDTQY
J gene: TRBJ1-2; V gene: TRBV4-1; CDR3 protein: ASSQDSSKLYGYT
J gene: TRBJ2-5; V gene: TRBV7-3; CDR3 protein: ASSKTSLETQY
J gene: TRBJ2-7; V gene: TRBV27; CDR3 protein: ASSSGRGGFYEQY
J gene: TRBJ1-1; V gene: TRBV25-1; CDR3 protein: ASSEWNAGGRNTEAF
J gene: TRBJ2-3; V gene: TRBV7-2; CDR3 protein: ANPSPGGGDTQY
J gene: TRBJ2-7; V gene: TRBV20-1; CDR3 protein: SAGDTFRSYEQY
J gene: TRBJ2-7; V gene: TRBV19; CDR3 protein: ASSLLGRTYEQY